This entry features one TCR beta chain sequence. Its target is unknown. Here immunoSEQ multiplex PCR was the method, and the copy in TCRdb shows in-frame clones only, minus some. The sample has fewer than 40,000 clones, about 90% seen once. The sample comes from a study of T cell responses to AZD1222 COVID-19 vaccine. Overall study findings and caveats: The breadth and depth of Spike-specific TCRs increased once two AZD1222 doses had been given.

V was shortened by 7 bases and J by 10 bases, with 23 bases between the two germline ends. CDR3 size: 16 residues. CDR1 SNHLY and CDR2 FYNNEI come from the germline V gene. The rearrangement links TRBV2 to TRBJ1-6, with a possible D match to TRBD1 (5 bases). Sequenced material: peripheral blood, taken 28 days after the second dose of the MenACWY control vaccine. This TCR was sampled from an adult who received the MenACWY meningococcal vaccine as a control. The CDR3 DNA follows: TGTGCCAGCATCCCTGGACCCTGGGGGGTCATCTCACCCCTCCACTTT. This encodes CASIPGPWGVISPLHF.